The present TCR beta chain was sequenced within a study of CD8+ T cells in alopecia areata. Study-wide background: Treated patients swallowed 5 to 10 mg of oral tofacitinib twice daily.

This clone occurred a few times. Following RNA extraction, reverse transcription yielded cDNA that acted as the sequencing template. Clones were read by immunoSEQ multiplex PCR, and TCRdb kept only the in-frame ones, dropping some. The sample contains about 200,000 clones, 50% to 70% of which appear only once. This CDR3 spans 17 amino acids. The ends lost 0 bases at V and 3 bases at J; junction bases unmatched: 10. Looked up from germline, CDR1 is ENHRY and CDR2 is SYGVKD. This clonotype was sampled from a human donor with alopecia areata. This sequence joins TRBV10-3 and TRBJ1-1; 7 bases align to TRBD1. The input for sequencing was CD4+ T cells sorted from blood, taken at week 0. CDR3: CAISESKAGGKDTEAFF. The CDR3 nucleotides are TGTGCCATCAGTGAGTCTAAGGCAGGGGGAAAGGACACTGAAGCTTTCTTT.